The sequence of this T cell receptor beta chain was determined in a study of OX40 agonist ivuxolimab in advanced cancers. As concerns this clone: Its antigen is not identified. The same CDR3 also results from other DNA sequences found in this sample.

The study, taken as a whole, reports: Partial responders dosed at 0.1-3.0 mg/kg displayed clonal expansion ranking among the lowest.

Clones were read by immunoSEQ multiplex PCR, and TCRdb kept only the in-frame ones, dropping some. The repertoire has under 70,000 clones, roughly 92% of them found once; the top ten carry 6% to 8%. Germline V CDR1 and CDR2: SQVTM, ANQGSEA. Deletions cut 6 bases from V and 5 bases from J, with 18 bases between. The CDR3 totals 14 residues. Here the sequenced sample was CD4+ or CD8+ T cells sorted from blood, taken in a trial of the OX40 agonist ivuxolimab. This chain connects TRBV29-1 to TRBJ2-3; no clear D gene. This TCR came from an adult with an advanced solid tumor such as melanoma, head and neck, liver or kidney cancer. The CDR3 is CSVHGAGKEDTQYF. The CDR3 DNA follows: TGCAGCGTCCATGGAGCCGGAAAGGAAGATACGCAGTATTTT.